The 21 T cell receptor beta chains listed next were all sequenced from one sample in a study of OX40 agonist ivuxolimab in advanced cancers. Clones were sequenced by immunoSEQ multiplex PCR, and TCRdb holds only the in-frame ones, with some missing. Here the sample spans 40,000 to 50,000 clones, approximately 88% being singletons. The sample here was CD4+ or CD8+ T cells sorted from blood, taken in a trial of the OX40 agonist ivuxolimab. These receptors came from an adult with an advanced solid tumor such as melanoma, head and neck, liver or kidney cancer.

This chain links TRBV6-1 with TRBJ2-5, with a weak D call TRBD1 (5 bases). TRBJ2-7 matches the DNA end more closely, so the J call is doubtful. The CDR3 loop spans 13 amino acids. Per the germline V gene, CDR1 is MNHNS and CDR2 is SASEGT. CDR3 in amino acids: CASRLTDTYEQYF. CDR3 DNA sequence: TGTGCCAGCAGATTGACAGACACCTACGAGCAGTACTTC.

This clone is a singleton in its sample. The chain is built from TRBV7-2 and TRBJ2-3; no firm D call. The germline V and J ends were trimmed by 1 base and 10 bases, with 12 bases remaining between them. The CDR3 runs 13 residues. The germline CDR1 and CDR2 sequences are SGHTA and FQGNSA. For the CDR3, the DNA is TGTGCCAGCAGCTTAGAGGGTTACCCCCCGCAGTATTTT. Its protein is CASSLEGYPPQYF.

V usage is TRBV11-3 and J usage is TRBJ2-1, with 8 bases lining up with TRBD2. After removal of 4 bases from V and 0 bases from J, the junction contained 8 bases not matched to a gene. The CDR3 has 17 residues. In germline, CDR1 is SGHNT, CDR2 YENEEA. In nucleotides, the CDR3 is TGTGCCAGCAGCTCGGGCGAGCGGGGGCTCTCCTACAATGAGCAGTTCTTC. It translates to CASSSGERGLSYNEQFF.

V is TRBV5-5 and J is TRBJ1-2; unclear D gene. Germline lookup yields CDR1 SGHKS and CDR2 YYEKEE (reference sequence). The CDR3 contains 15 residues. V lost 2 bases to trimming and J lost 2 bases, with 13 bases between them. The CDR3 loop is CASSFYLTENYGYTF. The CDR3, as DNA: TGTGCCAGCAGCTTCTATTTGACCGAGAACTATGGCTACACCTTC.

This sequence joins TRBV6-5 and TRBJ2-5, with D perhaps TRBD1 (6 bases). CDR3 length equals 15 residues. CDR1 MNHEY and CDR2 SVGAGI come from the germline V gene. V lost 2 bases to trimming and J lost 7 bases, with 17 bases between them. CDR3 region: CASSYEGQTGGTQYF. CDR3 nucleotides: TGTGCCAGCAGTTACGAAGGACAGACCGGTGGGACCCAGTACTTC.

The V gene is TRBV6-6, the J gene TRBJ2-5; the D is unclear. Germline CDR1 reads MNHNY; CDR2 reads SVGAGI (reference sequence). Trimming left V 0 bases short and J 5 bases short, with 4 bases between. The CDR3 is 12 residues long. The CDR3 loop reads CASSYSKETQYF. In DNA, the CDR3 is TGTGCCAGCAGTTACTCGAAGGAGACCCAGTACTTC.

This clone was seen once. The chain couples TRBV5-6 to TRBJ1-1; D not certain. The CDR3 totals 11 residues. Trimming stripped 0 bases from V and 11 bases from J, with 8 bases between. Germline CDR1 reads SGHDT; CDR2 reads YYEEEE. The chain's CDR3 is CASSLGRAAFF. As DNA, the CDR3 is TGTGCCAGCAGCTTGGGACGGGCGGCTTTCTTT.

The table lists this clone with a few counts. The gene calls are TRBV21-1 and TRBJ1-5; whether TRBD1, the table's D call, matches the DNA was not checked. TRBV21-1 represents a pseudogene. The CDR3 totals 16 residues. CDR3 residues: CASSNRTGHEHQPQHF. CDR3 nucleotide sequence: TGTGCCAGCAGCAACAGGACAGGGCATGAGCATCAGCCCCAGCATTTT.

The chain joins TRBV11-3 to TRBJ2-5; D perhaps matches TRBD2 (5 bases). Trimming removed 2 bases at V and 5 bases at J, with 12 bases between. This CDR3 has 14 residues. Germline CDR1 SGHNT, CDR2 YENEEA. This CDR3 reads CASSLSGIRETQYF. DNA for the CDR3: TGTGCCAGCAGCTTATCCGGGATAAGGGAGACCCAGTACTTC.

The chain has TRBV15 and TRBJ2-7, with D hard to call. Germline assignment: CDR1 LNHNV and CDR2 YYDKDF (reference sequence). V was clipped by 0 bases and J by 6 bases, with 12 bases between them. CDR3 size: 14 residues. The CDR3 region is CATSRDLDLGEQYF. DNA for the CDR3: TGTGCCACCAGCAGAGATCTTGATCTCGGCGAGCAGTACTTC.

The chain joins TRBV4-2 to TRBJ1-2; TRBD1 matches 8 bases. Germline values: CDR1 LGHNA, CDR2 YNFKEQ. The ends lost 4 bases at V and 4 bases at J; junction bases unmatched: 11. This CDR3 is built from 16 residues. The CDR3 loop is CASSPSGTGGSYGYTF. CDR3 in DNA: TGTGCCAGCAGCCCCTCCGGGACAGGCGGGAGCTATGGCTACACCTTC.

The chain combines TRBV6-1 with TRBJ1-1; no firm D call. Germline loops: CDR1 MNHNS, CDR2 SASEGT. The CDR3 consists of 14 residues. Deletions cut 6 bases from V and 4 bases from J, with 15 bases between. This chain's CDR3 is CASSQSKWSTEAFF. CDR3 in DNA: TGTGCCAGCAGCCAGAGTAAATGGAGCACTGAAGCTTTCTTT.

In DNA, the CDR3 is TGTGCCAGCAGCCCCGCCCCAGGGAACACCATATATTTT. This translates into CASSPAPGNTIYF. The genes are TRBV7-3 and TRBJ1-3; tentative D call: TRBD1 (5 bases). This CDR3 contains 13 residues. Germline V gene sequence: CDR1 SGHTA, CDR2 FQGTGA. Trimming removed 5 bases at V and 7 bases at J, with 12 bases between.

This clone was detected a few times. The rearrangement joins TRBV11-3 to TRBJ1-6, with D hard to call. Germline CDR1 is SGHNT and CDR2 is YENEEA. CDR3 size: 15 residues. Deletions cut 8 bases from V and 6 bases from J, with 17 bases between. Written as DNA, the CDR3 is TGTGCCAGCGCCCAATCACGGCAGAGTAATTCACCCCTCCACTTT. This codes for CASAQSRQSNSPLHF.

The chain employs TRBV4-2 and TRBJ2-4, with 8 bases lining up with TRBD2. Looked up from germline, CDR1 is LGHNA and CDR2 is YNFKEQ. The V gene end was trimmed by 1 base and the J gene end by 4 bases; junction bases not matched to a gene: 3. The CDR3 is 15 amino acids. DNA for the CDR3: TGTGCCAGCAGCCAAGTGTCGGGGGGGAAAAACATTCAGTACTTC. Translated, it gives CASSQVSGGKNIQYF.

The gene calls are TRBV11-3 and TRBJ2-1; 7 positions match TRBD2. Germline values: CDR1 SGHNT, CDR2 YENEEA. V was pared by 5 bases and J by 4 bases, with 8 bases of the junction left unmatched. CDR3 length equals 15 residues. The CDR3 protein is CASSPLASGYNEQFF. The CDR3, as DNA: TGTGCCAGCAGCCCCCTGGCTAGCGGATACAATGAGCAGTTCTTC.

V and J are TRBV4-3 and TRBJ1-2; 8 bases align to TRBD1. CDR1 and CDR2 from the germline V gene are LGHNA and YSLEER. CDR3 length equals 16 residues. V gave up 3 bases and J gave up 4 bases; unmatched junction bases: 10. The CDR3 region has the DNA TGCGCCAGCAGCCACCGTGCAGGGGGCATACCCTATGGCTACACCTTC. Translation gives CASSHRAGGIPYGYTF.

The genes are TRBV28 and TRBJ1-2; possible D gene TRBD1, 6 bases. Trimming cost V 5 bases and J 3 bases, with 13 bases left between them. The CDR3 loop spans 14 amino acids. Per germline, CDR1 MDHEN and CDR2 SYDVKM. The CDR3 here is CASSVTGTHYGYTF. For the CDR3, the DNA is TGTGCCAGCAGTGTCACCGGGACACACTATGGCTACACCTTC.

The chain couples TRBV7-9 to TRBJ1-1; D perhaps matches TRBD1 (6 bases). V shed 4 bases and J shed 4 bases, with 13 bases lying between them. CDR1 and CDR2 (germline): SEHNR, FQNEAQ (reference sequence). This CDR3 is built from 14 residues. CDR3 residues: CASSSVGGATEAFF. DNA for the CDR3: TGTGCCAGCAGCTCCGTCGGGGGGGCCACTGAAGCTTTCTTT.

V and J are TRBV7-3 and TRBJ2-1; perhaps TRBD2 as D (6 bases). V lost 0 bases and J 1 base, leaving 7 bases between the germline ends. The CDR3 runs to 15 residues. Germline CDR1 reads SGHTA; CDR2 reads FQGTGA. The chain's CDR3 is CASSLTGGSYNEQFF. The CDR3 DNA reads TGTGCCAGCAGCTTAACGGGGGGTTCCTACAATGAGCAGTTCTTC.

The J gene is TRBJ1-2, the V gene TRBV19; 9 bases fit TRBD1. The J segment lost 5 bases and the V segment lost 4 bases, leaving 8 bases of the junction unmatched. The CDR3 covers 15 residues. Germline V gene lookup returns CDR1 LNHDA and CDR2 SQIVND (reference sequence). The CDR3 is CASSRGRQGEYGYTF. The CDR3 nucleotides are TGTGCCAGTAGTAGAGGCAGACAGGGGGAATATGGCTACACCTTC.